The 17 T cell receptor beta chains in this list originate from one sample, sequenced in a study of shared clonotypes between healthy human individuals. Sequenced by immunoSEQ multiplex PCR; TCRdb stores in-frame clones only, minus some. Altogether around 2.5 million clones are present, roughly 93% being singletons, with the ten largest covering 0.36%. Material: naive CD4+ T cells from PBMCs. Subset here: CD45RA+ positively selected. All receptors come from a man aged 18 to 29 in good health. Some clones in this sample may be carry-over from other donors' samples.

The chain joins TRBV6-1 to TRBJ2-1; D uncertain. The length of the CDR3 is 14 residues. V lost 8 bases and J 4 bases, leaving 15 bases between the germline ends. Germline V gene data show CDR1 as MNHNS and CDR2 as SASEGT. The chain's CDR3 is CASSPWVEYNEQFF. DNA for the CDR3: TGTGCCAGCTCCCCTTGGGTGGAGTACAATGAGCAGTTCTTC.

This sequence joins TRBV4-1 and TRBJ1-1; unclear D gene. V lost 5 bases, J lost 5 bases, and 9 bases lay in between. The germline gives CDR1 MGHRA, CDR2 YSYEKL. The CDR3 runs to 12 residues. CDR3 protein: CASSNRNTEAFF. In DNA, the CDR3 is TGCGCCAGCAGCAACCGGAATACTGAAGCTTTCTTT.

The genes are TRBV12-5 and TRBJ1-1, with 9 positions matching TRBD1. The germline V gene encodes CDR1 LGHNT and CDR2 FRNRAP. V lost 5 bases to trimming and J lost 4 bases; unmatched junction nucleotides: 5. The CDR3 is made up of 14 amino acids. As DNA, the CDR3 is TGTGCTAGTGGTGACCGGGACAGGGCCACTGAAGCTTTCTTT. It is translated as CASGDRDRATEAFF.

The chain uses TRBV6-6 and TRBJ2-7; 9 nucleotides line up with TRBD1. This CDR3 spans 14 amino acids. CDR1 and CDR2 from the germline V gene are MNHNY and SVGAGI (reference sequence). J gave up 7 bases and V 5 bases, and 9 bases lay outside the gene matches. The CDR3 DNA sequence: TGTGCCAGCAGTCCGGGACAGGGCTCGTTTGAGCAGTACTTC. Amino acids: CASSPGQGSFEQYF.

The sample holds one count of this clone. The chain couples TRBV25-1 to TRBJ1-2; maybe TRBD1 (5 bases). The CDR3 spans 13 residues. In germline, CDR1 is MGHDK, CDR2 SYGVNS. Trimming removed 8 bases at V and 7 bases at J, with 17 bases between. This chain's CDR3 is CASHGRGWGGYTF. DNA for the CDR3: TGTGCCAGCCACGGGAGGGGATGGGGTGGCTACACCTTC.

The chain has TRBV30 and TRBJ2-3; 12 nucleotides agree with TRBD2. The junction had 7 bases not matched to a gene; V was cut back by 2 bases and J by 4 bases. Per the germline V gene, CDR1 is GTSNPN and CDR2 is SVGIG (reference sequence). This CDR3 is 16 amino acids long. For the CDR3, the DNA is TGTGCCTGGAGTATAGGACTAGCGGGAAGCGCAGATACGCAGTATTTT. Its protein product is CAWSIGLAGSADTQYF.

The rearrangement links TRBV6-1 to TRBJ2-5; 13 bases are a match to TRBD2. The germline gives CDR1 MNHNS, CDR2 SASEGT. The CDR3 covers 18 residues. J lost 5 bases, V lost 0 bases, and 9 bases had no gene match. The CDR3, as DNA: TGTGCCAGCAGTGAAGCGCTAGAGGGACTAGCGGGGATGGAGACCCAGTACTTC. It encodes CASSEALEGLAGMETQYF.

The V and J genes are TRBV7-9 and TRBJ2-2, with a tentative D call TRBD1 (7 bases). The germline V and J ends were trimmed by 5 bases and 6 bases, with 13 bases remaining between them. The germline V gene encodes CDR1 SEHNR and CDR2 FQNEAQ (reference sequence). This CDR3 spans 14 amino acids. CDR3 loop: CASSGSGGSGELFF. CDR3 in DNA: TGTGCCAGCAGCGGATCAGGGGGGTCCGGGGAGCTGTTTTTT.

The chain joins TRBV28 to TRBJ1-3, with D tentatively TRBD1 (6 bases). This CDR3 has 15 residues. V was pared by 3 bases and J by 4 bases, with 13 bases between. The germline V gene encodes CDR1 MDHEN and CDR2 SYDVKM. CDR3 residues: CASSFQGSRGNTIYF. CDR3 nucleotides: TGTGCCAGCAGTTTCCAGGGGTCCAGGGGAAACACCATATATTTT.

The chain couples TRBV5-1 to TRBJ2-3, with D possibly TRBD2 on 5 matching bases. The V end was cut by 0 bases, the J end by 0 bases, with 14 bases between. CDR3 length: 17 residues. The V gene's germline CDR1 is SGHRS and CDR2 YFSETQ. Written as DNA, the CDR3 is TGCGCCAGCAGCTTGGCCCGGGGTCCCCTAAGCACAGATACGCAGTATTTT. Its protein product is CASSLARGPLSTDTQYF.

For this clone: The same CDR3 arises from other DNA sequences in this sample as well. The CDR3 DNA reads as TGTGCCAGCAGTTTATCGTCGGCAGGGGCTAGTAGCTACACCTTC. This sequence encodes CASSLSSAGASSYTF. The chain couples TRBV27 to TRBJ1-2; maybe TRBD1 (6 bases). V lost 0 bases to trimming and J lost 9 bases, with 17 bases between them. Germline loops: CDR1 MNHEY, CDR2 SMNVEV (reference sequence). This CDR3 is built from 15 residues.

Concerning this clone: The sample contains more than one DNA sequence encoding this CDR3. CDR3 in DNA: TGTGCCAGCAGCCAGGGCCTAGAGACCCAGTACTTC. Protein sequence: CASSQGLETQYF. The chain employs TRBV28 and TRBJ2-5, with D perhaps matching TRBD1 (5 bases). Germline values: CDR1 MDHEN, CDR2 SYDVKM. Trimming took off 6 bases at V and 4 bases at J, with 9 bases between the two ends. This CDR3 has 12 amino acids.

The sample holds one count of this clone. V is TRBV6-1 and J is TRBJ2-5, with a weak D call TRBD2 (5 bases). The germline CDR1 and CDR2 sequences are MNHNS and SASEGT. The CDR3 has 14 residues. V gave up 1 base and J gave up 9 bases, with 15 bases separating them. For the CDR3, the DNA is TGTGCCAGCAGTGAAGTGGACTCAAGAGGCCCCCAGTACTTC. Its translation is CASSEVDSRGPQYF.

The chain employs TRBV28 and TRBJ1-2; a weak D match, TRBD1 (6 bases). The CDR3 extends over 14 amino acids. Germline CDR1 and CDR2: MDHEN and SYDVKM. Deletions cut 5 bases from V and 3 bases from J, with 13 bases between. The CDR3 sequence is CASSQGGADYGYTF. The DNA for the CDR3 is TGTGCCAGCAGTCAAGGGGGGGCTGACTATGGCTACACCTTC.

The J gene is TRBJ1-2, the V gene TRBV27; TRBD1 matches at 7 bases. Germline trimming cut 4 bases from V and 4 bases from J; bases unmatched to any gene: 6. The V gene's germline CDR1 is MNHEY and CDR2 SMNVEV (reference sequence). The CDR3 sequence is 14 residues long. CDR3 sequence: CASSYRDSGYGYTF. The DNA for the CDR3 is TGTGCCAGCAGTTATCGGGACAGCGGCTATGGCTACACCTTC.

The sample holds one count of this clone. Different DNA sequences within this sample yield the same CDR3. The CDR3 is CASSPPGQETQYF. The CDR3 DNA follows: TGTGCCAGCTCACCACCCGGACAAGAGACCCAGTACTTC. The chain carries TRBV18 and TRBJ2-5; D is uncertain. This CDR3 has 13 amino acids. The V end was cut by 0 bases, the J end by 2 bases, with 4 bases between. Per the germline V gene, CDR1 is KGHSH and CDR2 is LQKENI.

The chain is built from TRBV19 and TRBJ2-7, with 10 bases identical to TRBD1. This CDR3 has 14 amino acids. V shed 5 bases, J shed 6 bases, and the junction held 7 bases outside the gene matches. CDR1 is LNHDA, CDR2 SQIVND, per germline (reference sequence). CDR3 in amino acids: CASSARQGAPEQYF. In nucleotides, the CDR3 is TGTGCCAGTAGTGCTCGACAGGGGGCCCCCGAGCAGTACTTC.